This T cell receptor beta chain stems from a study of T cell changes during pregnancy in multiple sclerosis. TCRdb's copy holds only in-frame clones and misses some; the assay was immunoSEQ multiplex PCR. The sample shows tens of thousands of clones, about 91% of them seen only once. The clonotype was recovered from a female donor with multiple sclerosis, enrolled in a pregnancy study. Sequencing was performed on CD8+ T cells from peripheral blood mononuclear cells, taken in the second trimester of pregnancy.

This chain's CDR3 is CASSLRRTGGETEAFF. CDR3 DNA sequence: TGTGCCAGCAGCCTTAGGCGCACAGGGGGGGAGACTGAAGCTTTCTTT. The chain recombines TRBV11-2 with TRBJ1-1, with 8 bases that match TRBD1. This CDR3 spans 16 amino acids. Germline-derived CDR1 and CDR2 are SGHAT and FQNNGV. J was trimmed by 5 bases and V by 5 bases; bases with no gene match: 13.